These T cell receptor beta chains were read from a single sample in a study of spatial heterogeneity in lung cancer. TCRdb reanalysed the 5' RACE reads using MiXCR and keeps one entry per CDR3 protein. Of 90,000 to 95,000 distinct CDR3 sequences listed, about an eighth were seen once; the top ten hold under 50%. Sequenced material: PBMCs, taken at surgery. The receptors were sampled from a male donor with early-stage non-small cell lung cancer. The CDR3 runs from the conserved cysteine through the conserved F or W.

J gene: TRBJ2-5; V gene: TRBV2; CDR3 protein: CASSGDRTKETQYF
J gene: TRBJ1-1; V gene: TRBV7-9; CDR3 protein: CASSRERPLNTEAFF
J gene: TRBJ1-1; V gene: TRBV7-9; CDR3 protein: CASSLVASNTEAFF
J gene: TRBJ2-3; V gene: TRBV7-9; CDR3 protein: CATEAGFTDTQYF
J gene: TRBJ1-1; V gene: TRBV16; CDR3 protein: CASSQMETEAFF
J gene: TRBJ2-7; V gene: TRBV30; CDR3 protein: CAWKPGQTPYEQYF
J gene: TRBJ2-5; V gene: TRBV6-2/TRBV6-3; CDR3 protein: CASSTILETQYF
J gene: TRBJ2-7; V gene: TRBV7-9; CDR3 protein: CASSLMGEKGEQYF
J gene: TRBJ1-3; V gene: TRBV7-2; CDR3 protein: CASSPQTDRNTIYF
J gene: TRBJ2-2; V gene: TRBV7-2; CDR3 protein: CASRPRGGGTGELFF
J gene: TRBJ2-5; V gene: TRBV6-6; CDR3 protein: CASGLGTEETQYF
J gene: TRBJ2-5; V gene: TRBV6-2/TRBV6-3; CDR3 protein: CASSYVSGTVQETQYF
J gene: TRBJ1-5; V gene: TRBV6-6; CDR3 protein: CASSYSKSNQPQHF
J gene: TRBJ1-1; V gene: TRBV3-1; CDR3 protein: CASSHKHTEAFF
J gene: TRBJ1-3; V gene: TRBV10-3; CDR3 protein: CAISTGGRNTIYF
J gene: TRBJ1-6; V gene: TRBV27; CDR3 protein: CASSSWEQVYSPLHF
J gene: TRBJ1-2; V gene: TRBV24-1; CDR3 protein: CATSDAGTGRTNYGYTF
J gene: TRBJ2-3; V gene: TRBV6-5; CDR3 protein: CASSPGLIDTDTQYF